This TCR beta chain is from a study of blood T cell repertoires in COVID-19 (dated by TCRdb to the early 2020s). About the investigation overall: Collaborator samples came from the United States, Italy and Spain and covered acute and convalescent phases of COVID-19. A de-identified subject ID, COVID-19 status, age in years and sex were almost always included in the sample metadata. The dataset comprised deeply sampled blood TCRbeta repertoires from subjects exposed to, actively infected with, or recovered from COVID-19. The repertoires were released in a freely available public database meant as a resource for research on the immune response to SARS-CoV-2. The material from the prospective study consisted of cDNA or gDNA derived from T cells, B-cell-depleted T cells, or PBMCs. Samples came from the ongoing ImmuneRACE study (first 160 participants) plus 1,254 subjects from 6 global collaborators. Where HLA class I and class II types were available, the types were taken from metadata supplied by the sample provider, not from assay-based typing. Overall results and qualifications from the work: The quantity of clinical and demographic metadata differed by source and by participant and was supplied without curation.

Concerning this clone: Its antigen is not yet known. No much larger clonotype is one base removed from it; base qualities were not supplied.

TCRbeta CDR3 regions were amplified from genomic DNA using the immunoSEQ Assay, a bias-controlled multiplex PCR. The paper's processing steps were these. The number of nucleated cells in each sample was estimated from the amplification of reference gene primers within the assay. To quantify the absolute abundance of each unique TCRbeta CDR3 rearrangement, sequence reads were collapsed and filtered. For each sample, productive Simpson clonality was calculated as the square root of Simpson's diversity index across productive rearrangements. The table comes from immuneACCESS by way of TCRdb, which keeps in-frame sequences with V and J called. Part of the clones is missing from these tables; in studies checked, under half for an unresolved V gene and the rest for unknown reasons. D and trimming were read from the DNA, whereas the V and J calls and clone size are those reported in that table. This sample has a few hundred thousand clones in its table, and about 70% of those were observed once. Together, the top ten hold 2.5% to 4% of the sample.

CDR1 and CDR2, looked up from the germline V gene (reference sequence), are MNHNY and SVGAGI. The CDR3 measures 16 amino acids from cysteine to phenylalanine. Solely the CDR3 DNA is kept, with 48 bases framed from the first base. Trimmed from V: 6 bases; trimmed from J: 3 bases; junction bases lacking a gene match: 11. Each collaborating institution followed its own protocols to collect whole blood in K2EDTA tubes. Collaborator samples were shipped for TCRbeta analysis as frozen whole blood, isolated PBMCs, or DNA extracted from either sample type. The sequenced sample was peripheral blood. The TCR comes from a woman aged 80 or over with acute or convalescent COVID-19. The chain joins TRBV6-6 to TRBJ2-1, and TRBD1 aligns with 7 junction nucleotides. The CDR3 protein is CASRATGKVSYNEQFF. Here is the DNA: TGTGCCAGCAGAGCGACAGGGAAGGTGAGCTACAATGAGCAGTTCTTC.